This T cell receptor beta chain is from a study of T cell responses to AZD1222 COVID-19 vaccine. General study findings and limits: White British ancestry dominated among donors, who included more females, and clonal diversity was possibly underestimated. After two AZD1222 doses, spike-specific TCR breadth and depth rose versus day 0.

Concerning this clone: Its antigen is not known.

Libraries were prepared by immunoSEQ multiplex PCR; TCRdb keeps only in-frame clonotypes and omits some of them. The repertoire holds roughly 100,000 clones, with roughly 91% as singletons. The germline gives CDR1 SGHNT, CDR2 YENEEA. The CDR3 covers 15 residues. With 5 bases clipped from V and 2 bases from J, the junction kept 3 bases outside the gene matches. Source: peripheral blood, taken on day 0 of AZD1222 vaccination. The sequence was collected from an adult in good health. This chain uses TRBV11-3 with TRBJ2-1; 10 bases match TRBD2. The CDR3 loop reads CASSETSGPYNEQFF. The DNA of the CDR3 is TGTGCCAGCAGCGAGACTAGCGGGCCCTACAATGAGCAGTTCTTC.